Listed here are 8 T cell receptor beta chains from one sample, sequenced in a study of T cell changes during pregnancy in multiple sclerosis. Assay used: immunoSEQ multiplex PCR; TCRdb lists only in-frame clones, some missing. The data show 55,000 to 70,000 clones, approximately 93% seen once. Sample: peripheral blood, taken after pregnancy. Source of these receptors: a female donor with multiple sclerosis, enrolled in a pregnancy study.

This sequence joins TRBV5-1 and TRBJ2-5; no clear D. The germline CDR1 and CDR2 sequences are SGHRS and YFSETQ. The CDR3 length is 14 residues. V lost 3 bases and J 4 bases, leaving 13 bases between the germline ends. The CDR3 nucleotides read TGCGCCAGCAGCTCTGGTACAAAACGAGAGACCCAGTACTTC. Translation: CASSSGTKRETQYF.

The chain joins TRBV5-1 to TRBJ2-1; D may be TRBD1 (7 bases). The germline V and J ends were trimmed by 5 bases and 7 bases, with 16 bases remaining between them. The CDR3 is 14 residues long. The germline CDR1 and CDR2 sequences are SGHRS and YFSETQ. CDR3 nucleotide sequence: TGCGCCAGCAGATGGACAGGAGGGGAGAATGAGCAGTTCTTC. This translates into CASRWTGGENEQFF.

The chain links TRBV19 to TRBJ2-7, with 10 bases fitting TRBD2. The germline CDR1 and CDR2 sequences are LNHDA and SQIVND (reference sequence). The CDR3 is made up of 15 amino acids. With 2 bases clipped from V and 2 bases from J, the junction kept 3 bases outside the gene matches. This chain's CDR3 is CASSILAGDPYEQYF. DNA of the CDR3: TGTGCCAGTAGTATACTAGCGGGAGATCCCTACGAGCAGTACTTC.

The V call is TRBV30, the J call TRBJ2-1; no reliable D call. Germline CDR1 and CDR2: GTSNPN and SVGIG (reference sequence). V lost 1 base and J lost 4, with 5 bases in between. The CDR3 runs 12 residues. DNA of the CDR3: TGTGCCTGGAGTGGGCAGTACAATGAGCAGTTCTTC. Translated: CAWSGQYNEQFF.

The rearrangement links TRBV11-2 to TRBJ2-7; tentative D call: TRBD1 (5 bases). CDR3 length equals 17 residues. The V end lost 5 bases, the J end lost 4 bases, and 24 bases lay between the germline ends. CDR1 is SGHAT, CDR2 FQNNGV, per germline. CDR3 bases: TGTGCCAGCAGCCTAAAAGGGGCCGGAGACTGGGTGTACGAGCAGTACTTC. It is translated as CASSLKGAGDWVYEQYF.

The V and J genes are TRBV30 and TRBJ2-1; TRBD2 is a possible D gene (6 bases). CDR1 and CDR2 from the germline V gene are GTSNPN and SVGIG (reference sequence). The CDR3 contains 13 residues. Deletions cut 5 bases from V and 0 bases from J, with 8 bases between. The DNA for the CDR3 is TGTGCCTGGGCGGGAAGCTCCTACAATGAGCAGTTCTTC. This gives the protein CAWAGSSYNEQFF. The full variable domain, its missing parts supplied by reference TRBV30 and TRBJ2-1, is SQTIHQWPATLVQPVGSPLSLECTVEGTSNPNLYWYRQAAGRGLQLLFYSVGIGQISSEVPQNLSASRPQDRQFILSSKKLLLSDSGFYLCAWAGSSYNEQFFGPGTRLTVL.

The V gene is TRBV4-2, the J gene TRBJ2-1; D gene unclear. CDR3 size: 14 residues. V was pared by 0 bases and J by 6 bases, with 9 bases between. Germline V gives CDR1 LGHNA, CDR2 YNFKEQ. In nucleotides, the CDR3 is TGTGCCAGCAGCCAAGATCTAGAATCCAATGAGCAGTTCTTC. Translating it yields CASSQDLESNEQFF.

The chain combines TRBV4-1 with TRBJ2-3; TRBD2 might be the D (6 bases). The germline V gene has CDR1 MGHRA and CDR2 YSYEKL. The CDR3 length is 18 residues. Deletions cut 1 base from V and 2 bases from J, with 19 bases between. The CDR3, as DNA: TGCGCCAGCAGCCAAGGGTTTTACGGGAGTTCCCTCACAGATACGCAGTATTTT. Protein product: CASSQGFYGSSLTDTQYF.